This TCR beta chain stems from a study of kidney transplant recipient with SARS-CoV-2 infection (dated by TCRdb to 2020 to 2023). The instrument given in TCRdb is Illumina MiSeq. Profiling of the peripheral T cell repertoire targeted human TCRbeta genes. The study's own analysis went as follows. Differential clonotype abundance was tested with beta-binomial modelling to account for variability over time. Expanded clonotypes were screened against the ImmuneCODE reference database of SARS-CoV-2-associated TCRs and mapped to viral genome regions. Additional repertoire analyses were carried out for TRBV gene usage, CDR3 length, CDR3 amino acid overlap between time points, clonotype abundance distributions and Jaccard similarity. TCRdb reprocessing: public reads trimmed at Q25 with fastp, clones called with MiXCR, in-frame beta chains kept. Each record represents a unique CDR3 protein, reported with the most common genes and DNA among its rows. Here the V and J calls rest on TCRdb's processing, not on the authors' analysis. The sample contains some 220,000 distinct CDR3 sequences, around 28% of them found a single time. Around 7.8% of the sample is taken by the ten largest.

The time point label, read with the paper, signifies: pre-pandemic baseline sample and day 111 after first positive SARS-CoV-2 test. This clonotype was observed many times. No cognate antigen has been identified for it. No qualities accompany the bases; no much larger clone lies one base away. From the cysteine up to the phenylalanine, the CDR3 has a length of 13 residues. The entry retains the CDR3 DNA only, 39 bases that are in frame from base 1. V and J lose 3 bases and 5 bases, and a span of 10 bases separates them. Looking up the germline V gene (reference sequence) yields CDR1 LNHDA and CDR2 SQIVND.

This clonotype originated in a male patient aged 25-45 years who had COVID-19 and was a kidney transplant recipient. Once a transplant has taken place, some T cells may be donor derived. The chain was built from TRBV19 and TRBJ2-5; perhaps TRBD2 is the D gene, with 5 bases matching. This specimen was a blood sample, taken at baseline and around day 110 from a kidney transplant recipient. Here is the DNA: TGTGCCAGTAGTATGGGAAGAGGGGAGACCCAGTACTTC. This sequence encodes CASSMGRGETQYF.